Following are 9 T cell receptor beta chains from one sample sequenced in a study of cytomegalovirus exposure and HLA in healthy donors. Both 60 Vbeta primers and 13 Jbeta primers went into the PCR. The assay was immunoSEQ multiplex PCR, and TCRdb's table has in-frame clones only and misses some. This table has some 180,000 clones, 75% to 85% appearing once. Sequenced sample: PBMCs. These receptors were collected from a woman in her forties or fifties in good health and CMV-seronegative.

The chain joins TRBV29-1 to TRBJ1-1; 11 bases map to TRBD1. V lost 8 bases to trimming and J lost 5 bases; unmatched junction nucleotides: 10. The length of the CDR3 is 14 residues. The germline V gene has CDR1 SQVTM and CDR2 ANQGSEA. CDR3 in amino acids: CSSGTGGFNTEAFF. The CDR3 region has the DNA TGCAGCTCCGGGACAGGGGGTTTCAATACTGAAGCTTTCTTT.

V gene TRBV5-4 combines with J gene TRBJ2-3, with D possibly matching TRBD2 (6 bases). V lost 6 bases to trimming and J lost 3 bases, with 11 bases between them. The CDR3 totals 13 residues. Germline loops: CDR1 SGHNT, CDR2 YYREEE (reference sequence). The CDR3 DNA reads TGTGCCAGCACCCCCGGGGGAACAGATACGCAGTATTTT. Its translation is CASTPGGTDTQYF.

This chain joins TRBV28 and TRBJ1-2; 9 nucleotides match TRBD1. After removal of 4 bases from V and 4 bases from J, the junction contained 13 bases not matched to a gene. The germline CDR1 and CDR2 sequences are MDHEN and SYDVKM. The CDR3 consists of 17 residues. This CDR3 reads CASSYPGQGPLGYGYTF. CDR3 nucleotides: TGTGCCAGCAGTTACCCCGGACAGGGGCCTCTAGGCTATGGCTACACCTTC.

V gene TRBV5-5 combines with J gene TRBJ2-1; TRBD1 agrees at 9 bases. V gave up 1 base and J gave up 6 bases; unmatched junction bases: 8. Germline V gene lookup returns CDR1 SGHKS and CDR2 YYEKEE (reference sequence). The CDR3 runs to 16 residues. CDR3 DNA: TGTGCCAGCAGCTTGTTTTCAGGACAGGGGTCCAATGAGCAGTTCTTC. It is translated as CASSLFSGQGSNEQFF.

This sequence joins TRBV18 and TRBJ2-7, with D perhaps matching TRBD2 (5 bases). V was clipped by 4 bases and J by 0 bases, with 7 bases between them. The CDR3 is 13 amino acids. The germline V gene has CDR1 KGHSH and CDR2 LQKENI. The CDR3 reads CASSRENSYEQYF. As DNA, the CDR3 is TGTGCCAGCTCACGGGAGAACTCCTACGAGCAGTACTTC.

This chain's CDR3 is CASSLGGASYEQYF. The CDR3 nucleotides are TGTGCCAGCAGCTTAGGCGGGGCGTCCTACGAGCAGTACTTC. The chain joins TRBV7-2 to TRBJ2-7; the D gene is possibly TRBD2 (6 bases). The CDR3 runs to 14 residues. Germline assignment: CDR1 SGHTA and CDR2 FQGNSA. Trimming removed 1 base at V and 1 base at J, with 8 bases between.

This clone is categorized as medium-sized (0.01 to 0.1%). Within the sample, other DNA sequences also encode this same CDR3. The chain employs TRBV27 and TRBJ1-5; no reliable D call. CDR1 is MNHEY and CDR2 is SMNVEV in the germline V gene (reference sequence). The CDR3 contains 14 residues. The V and J ends lost 4 bases and 2 bases respectively, with 9 bases between them. The DNA of the CDR3 is TGTGCCAGCAGTTCGGGTGTAGGCAATCAGCCCCAGCATTTT. Translation gives CASSSGVGNQPQHF.

The V and J genes are TRBV19 and TRBJ2-7, with 7 positions matching TRBD1. Germline V gene lookup returns CDR1 LNHDA and CDR2 SQIVND (reference sequence). CDR3 length: 13 amino acids. Trimming at V came to 1 base and at J to 5 bases, leaving 2 bases not matched to a gene. CDR3 protein: CASSIGTGDEQYF. In DNA, the CDR3 is TGTGCCAGTAGTATAGGAACAGGGGACGAGCAGTACTTC. Drawing the rest from reference TRBV19 and TRBJ2-7, the complete variable domain is DGGITQSPKYLFRKEGQNVTLSCEQNLNHDAMYWYRQDPGQGLRLIYYSQIVNDFQKGDIAEGYSVSREKKESFPLTVTSAQKNPTAFYLCASSIGTGDEQYFGPGTRLTVT.

The rearrangement uses TRBV4-1 and TRBJ2-7; D possibly corresponds to TRBD1 (6 bases). Looked up from germline, CDR1 is MGHRA and CDR2 is YSYEKL. The CDR3 extends over 14 amino acids. V gave up 3 bases and J gave up 1 base, with 10 bases separating them. This CDR3 reads CASSQDRDSYEQYF. CDR3 nucleotide sequence: TGCGCCAGCAGCCAGGACAGAGATTCCTACGAGCAGTACTTC.